Listed here are 25 T cell receptor beta chains from one sample, sequenced in a study of cytomegalovirus exposure and HLA in healthy donors. Primers: 60 Vbeta forward and 13 Jbeta reverse. The method was immunoSEQ multiplex PCR; TCRdb's version includes in-frame clones alone and lacks a portion of them. The sample shows 60,000 or so clones, 75% to 80% of them seen only once. Sequencing was carried out using PBMCs. These receptors were taken from a female donor in good health and CMV-seronegative.

This clone was found once. The chain has TRBV7-9 and TRBJ1-1; D perhaps matches TRBD1 (5 bases). Germline values: CDR1 SEHNR, CDR2 FQNEAQ (reference sequence). V was trimmed by 1 base and J by 6 bases, leaving 12 bases between them. The CDR3 loop spans 14 amino acids. The CDR3 sequence is CASSLEVGQAEAFF. The DNA of the CDR3 is TGTGCCAGCAGCTTAGAGGTGGGGCAGGCTGAAGCTTTCTTT.

The CDR3 spells CAWSPQGRLGGYTF. The CDR3 DNA reads as TGTGCCTGGAGTCCCCAGGGTCGCCTGGGGGGCTACACCTTC. The genes are TRBV30 and TRBJ1-2; D may be TRBD1 (5 bases). Germline V CDR1 and CDR2: GTSNPN, SVGIG (reference sequence). This CDR3 contains 14 residues. Trimming removed 2 bases from V and 8 bases from J, with 18 bases in between.

The chain uses TRBV7-2 and TRBJ1-2; 7 bases align to TRBD1. Germline V gene data show CDR1 as SGHTA and CDR2 as FQGNSA. This CDR3 region has 11 residues. V trimming: 5 bases; J trimming: 9 bases; junction bases outside the gene matches: 3. CDR3 nucleotide sequence: TGTGCCAGCAGCACGACAGGGAGCTACACCTTC. Translating gives CASSTTGSYTF.

V usage is TRBV6-5 and J usage is TRBJ2-7, with a possible D match to TRBD1 (6 bases). V was pared by 6 bases and J by 2 bases, with 17 bases between. The CDR3 has 15 residues. Germline CDR1 and CDR2: MNHEY and SVGAGI. This CDR3 reads CASSPSGTYTYEQYF. CDR3 in DNA: TGTGCCAGCAGCCCGTCCGGGACATACACCTACGAGCAGTACTTC.

This chain connects TRBV4-3 to TRBJ2-7; TRBD2 matches 9 bases. The CDR3 is made up of 15 amino acids. The V and J ends lost 0 bases and 4 bases, in that order; junction bases with no gene match: 4. The germline V gene has CDR1 LGHNA and CDR2 YSLEER. The CDR3 loop reads CASSQEAGGAYEQYF. The CDR3 region has the DNA TGCGCCAGCAGCCAAGAAGCGGGGGGCGCGTACGAGCAGTACTTC.

This sequence joins TRBV18 and TRBJ2-1, with 15 bases lining up with TRBD2. J lost 6 bases, V lost 3 bases, and 3 bases had no gene match. This CDR3 has 16 amino acids. The germline V gene has CDR1 KGHSH and CDR2 LQKENI. The CDR3 nucleotides read TGTGCCAGCTCACCCCCGGGACTAGCGGGGGGCAATGAGCAGTTCTTC. Encoded protein: CASSPPGLAGGNEQFF. The variable domain in full, with the rest retrieved from reference TRBV18 and TRBJ2-1, is NAGVMQNPRHLVRRRGQEARLRCSPMKGHSHVYWYRQLPEEGLKFMVYLQKENIIDESGMPKERFSAEFPKEGPSILRIQQVVRGDSAAYFCASSPPGLAGGNEQFFGPGTRLTVL.

The chain is built from TRBV2 and TRBJ2-5; D may be TRBD2 (5 bases). Germline V gene lookup returns CDR1 SNHLY and CDR2 FYNNEI. V was clipped by 7 bases and J by 1 base, with 10 bases between them. The CDR3 covers 13 residues. The CDR3 coding sequence is TGTGCCAGCACCCGGACTCTCCAAGAGACCCAGTACTTC. Protein sequence: CASTRTLQETQYF.

This chain connects TRBV5-1 to TRBJ2-4; TRBD1 is a possible D gene (6 bases). Deletions cut 4 bases from V and 3 bases from J, with 11 bases between. CDR1 and CDR2 from the germline V gene are SGHRS and YFSETQ. The CDR3 extends over 14 amino acids. The CDR3 reads CASSPGQLKNIQYF. The DNA for the CDR3 is TGCGCCAGCAGCCCAGGACAGCTCAAAAACATTCAGTACTTC. The full variable domain, in which reference TRBV5-1 and TRBJ2-4 provide the parts outside the CDR3, is KAGVTQTPRYLIKTRGQQVTLSCSPISGHRSVSWYQQTPGQGLQFLFEYFSETQRNKGNFPGRFSGRQFSNSRSEMNVSTLELGDSALYLCASSPGQLKNIQYFGAGTRLSVL.

This clone was detected only a few times. As DNA, the CDR3 is TGTGCCAGCAGCTCGCAGGGGAACTCCTACGAGCAGTACTTC. This codes for CASSSQGNSYEQYF. The gene calls are TRBV7-9 and TRBJ2-7, with D possibly TRBD1 on 6 matching bases. CDR1 and CDR2 from the germline V gene are SEHNR and FQNEAQ (reference sequence). V lost 4 bases to trimming and J lost 0 bases, with 10 bases between them. The CDR3 runs to 14 residues.

The V and J genes are TRBV10-3 and TRBJ2-7; possible D gene TRBD1, 6 bases. The germline V gene has CDR1 ENHRY and CDR2 SYGVKD. CDR3 length equals 12 residues. V lost 8 bases, J lost 0 bases, and 8 bases lay in between. DNA of the CDR3: TGTGCCATCGGACAGAACTCCTACGAGCAGTACTTC. It yields the protein CAIGQNSYEQYF.

This clone was found a few times. This rearrangement joins TRBV7-3 to TRBJ2-3; 12 bases map to TRBD2. The CDR3 runs to 16 residues. Per germline, CDR1 SGHTA and CDR2 FQGTGA. V was pared by 5 bases and J by 2 bases, with 5 bases of the junction left unmatched. CDR3 sequence reads: CASSPLAGGATDTQYF. In DNA form, the CDR3 reads TGTGCCAGCAGCCCTCTAGCGGGAGGGGCCACAGATACGCAGTATTTT.

This rearrangement joins TRBV11-3 to TRBJ1-3; the D is unclear. CDR3 size: 13 residues. Germline values: CDR1 SGHNT, CDR2 YENEEA. Trimming shortened V by 4 bases and J by 1 base, and 5 bases separated the two germline ends. As DNA, the CDR3 is TGTGCCAGCAGCTCCCGTTCTGGAAACACCATATATTTT. Protein: CASSSRSGNTIYF. Full variable domain (rest looked up from reference TRBV11-3 and TRBJ1-3): EAGVVQSPRYKIIEKKQPVAFWCNPISGHNTLYWYLQNLGQGPELLIRYENEEAVDDSQLPKDRFSAERLKGVDSTLKIQPAELGDSAVYLCASSSRSGNTIYFGEGSWLTVV.

V and J are TRBV28 and TRBJ1-2; possibly TRBD1 for D (6 bases). Trimming took off 2 bases at V and 3 bases at J, with 13 bases between the two ends. The germline CDR1 and CDR2 sequences are MDHEN and SYDVKM. The CDR3 contains 15 residues. The CDR3 coding sequence is TGTGCCAGCAGTTTACAGGGGATGGGAGACTATGGCTACACCTTC. It codes for CASSLQGMGDYGYTF.

The chain couples TRBV2 to TRBJ1-6; 7 positions agree with TRBD1. CDR1 and CDR2 from the germline V gene are SNHLY and FYNNEI. The CDR3 totals 16 residues. With 4 bases clipped from V and 10 bases from J, the junction kept 13 bases outside the gene matches. In nucleotides, the CDR3 is TGTGCCAGCAGTGGACCCGACAGGGCTGGAGGATCACCCCTCCACTTT. This encodes CASSGPDRAGGSPLHF.

V usage is TRBV21-1 and J usage is TRBJ1-5; the table's D call, TRBD1, has no DNA check behind it. TRBV21-1 is an annotated pseudogene. The CDR3 is made up of 18 amino acids. The CDR3 bases are TGTGCCAGCAGCAAACAAAGGGCCCGGGACAGGGGCCATCAGCCCCAGCATTTT. This translates into CASSKQRARDRGHQPQHF.

The chain links TRBV19 to TRBJ1-5; D is perhaps TRBD1 (6 bases). The CDR3 runs to 16 residues. V shed 5 bases and J shed 5 bases, with 19 bases lying between them. Germline V gene lookup returns CDR1 LNHDA and CDR2 SQIVND (reference sequence). The chain's CDR3 is CASSRTTGQADQPQHF. The CDR3 nucleotides read TGTGCCAGTAGTCGAACGACAGGCCAAGCGGATCAGCCCCAGCATTTT.

Note on this clone: One end of the junction does not line up with germline, which may come from a read error. The same CDR3 arises from other DNA sequences in this sample as well. The V call is TRBV6-5, the J call TRBJ1-6, with a possible D match to TRBD1 (6 bases). Germline CDR1 is MNHEY and CDR2 is SVGAGI. CDR3 length: 15 residues. The CDR3 reads CASSQGFSYNSPLHF. The CDR3 coding sequence is TGTGCCAGCTCTCAGGGGTTTTCCTATAATTCCCCCCTCCACTTT.

This clone was counted only a few times. CDR3 sequence (DNA): TGTGCCATCAGTGAGTCGGGCGGGGGTGACTACAATGAGCAGTTCTTC. Residues: CAISESGGGDYNEQFF. This rearrangement joins TRBV10-3 to TRBJ2-1, with 7 bases lining up with TRBD2. The CDR3 length is 16 residues. With 0 bases clipped from V and 3 bases from J, the junction kept 5 bases outside the gene matches. Germline V CDR1 and CDR2: ENHRY, SYGVKD.

J is TRBJ2-7 and V is TRBV13, with 10 bases identical to TRBD1. CDR3 length: 18 residues. With 5 bases clipped from V and 6 bases from J, the junction kept 19 bases outside the gene matches. The germline V gene has CDR1 PRHDT and CDR2 FYEKMQ (reference sequence). The DNA of the CDR3 is TGTGCCAGCAGCCGGGAAGCGGTCCGGGACAGGGGAGTATGCGAGCAGTACTTC. It is translated as CASSREAVRDRGVCEQYF.

The chain combines TRBV15 with TRBJ2-3; TRBD2 might be the D (5 bases). Germline values: CDR1 LNHNV, CDR2 YYDKDF (reference sequence). The CDR3 runs to 19 residues. Trimming left V 1 base short and J 0 bases short, with 20 bases between. As DNA, the CDR3 is TGTGCCACCAGCAGAGGTTTGCGCCTCGGGCGGGCCAGCACAGATACGCAGTATTTT. It yields the protein CATSRGLRLGRASTDTQYF.

This rearrangement joins TRBV11-2 to TRBJ2-1, with 8 bases that match TRBD1. CDR1 and CDR2 (germline): SGHAT, FQNNGV. This CDR3 has 16 residues. V shed 0 bases, J shed 8 bases, and the junction held 9 bases outside the gene matches. The CDR3 spells CASSLDRGLPIDEQFF. As DNA, the CDR3 is TGTGCCAGCAGCTTAGACAGGGGGCTCCCGATCGATGAGCAGTTCTTC.

V is TRBV4-3 and J is TRBJ1-1; 7 positions agree with TRBD1. V shed 2 bases and J 0 bases; nucleotides not matched to a gene: 9. The CDR3 runs 17 residues. Germline CDR1 reads LGHNA; CDR2 reads YSLEER. CDR3 DNA: TGCGCCAGCAGCCAACTACAGGGGATAGGGGTGAACACTGAAGCTTTCTTT. Amino acid sequence: CASSQLQGIGVNTEAFF.

This sequence joins TRBV19 and TRBJ2-7; the D gene is possibly TRBD1 (5 bases). Germline loops: CDR1 LNHDA, CDR2 SQIVND (reference sequence). V dropped 7 bases and J dropped 2 bases, with 24 bases sitting between them. The CDR3 loop spans 17 amino acids. The CDR3 DNA follows: TGTGCCAGTAAAAGGGTTCAGTGGTCGACAGCCGCCTACGAGCAGTACTTC. This codes for CASKRVQWSTAAYEQYF.

A single count supports this clone. The chain joins TRBV6-1 to TRBJ2-7; no clear D. The CDR3 totals 16 residues. Trimming stripped 4 bases from V and 2 bases from J, with 18 bases between. Per the germline V gene, CDR1 is MNHNS and CDR2 is SASEGT. CDR3 sequence: CASSAFLSASTYEQYF. The CDR3 region has the DNA TGTGCCAGCAGTGCATTTTTATCCGCGAGTACCTACGAGCAGTACTTC.

This chain links TRBV2 with TRBJ1-4; no reliable D call. Germline CDR1 SNHLY, CDR2 FYNNEI. The V gene lost 6 bases and the J gene lost 5 bases, with 7 bases spanning the gap. The CDR3 consists of 12 residues. The CDR3 DNA is TGTGCCAGCAGCTCTCCCAATGAAAAACTGTTTTTT. It codes for CASSSPNEKLFF.